This T cell receptor beta chain was recovered during a study of CD8+ T cells in alopecia areata. A sort of pooled cutaneous lymph node cells used CD4, CD8alpha, NKG2D, NKG2ACE and other stains. In the case of this clone: Genes here carry mouse names.

cDNA prepared by RNA extraction and subsequent reverse transcription served as the template for sequencing. Sequencing was performed with immunoSEQ multiplex PCR; in TCRdb, only in-frame clones are kept and a portion is missing. This repertoire holds approximately 280,000 clones, and none appear only once. Sequencing used CD4+ T cells sorted from a lymph node. The receptor comes from a C3H/HeJ mouse with alopecia areata. Strain MHC haplotype: H2-k.

Partial CDR3 DNA: TGTGCCAGCGGTGATCCGGGACTTCAAGAC. Translating it yields CASGDPGLQD. The full CDR3 protein is CASGDPGLQDTQYF. The rearrangement links TRBV13-2 to TRBJ2-5, with TRBD2 as a possible D gene (6 bases). The read gets to within 4 residues of the CDR3 end, and the germline J gene fills in the rest. Germline loops: CDR1 NNHNN, CDR2 SYGAGS (reference sequence). V lost 1 base and J 3 bases, leaving 9 bases between the germline ends. The CDR3 is made up of 14 amino acids.